This T cell receptor (beta chain) derives from a study of metastatic and nonmetastatic thyroid tumors. Study background: Repertoires of blood and of tissue (tumor or nodule) from malignant and benign thyroid patients were compared.

Germline values: CDR1 PRHDT, CDR2 FYEKMQ (reference sequence). The CDR3 extends over 17 amino acids. The ends lost 5 bases at V and 4 bases at J; junction bases unmatched: 10. Overall study results and limits: Relative to benign nodules, malignant thyroid tumors were reportedly characterized by significantly elevated TCR beta diversity in blood and tumor.

Patients were all untreated before their thyroid surgery. TCRdb re-called clones via MiXCR from the PCR reads. The repertoire holds approximately 7,000 clones, with approximately 40% as singletons. Notes on this clone: Its matching antigen is unknown.

Sequencing was done on a sample of tumor tissue. The receptor was derived from a female donor with papillary thyroid cancer or a benign thyroid nodule (not recorded which). Some clones in this sample may be carry-over from other donors' samples. This rearrangement joins TRBV13 to TRBJ2-4, with 11 bases fitting TRBD1. CDR3 coding DNA: TGTGCCAGCAGCCCGAGAGGGACAGGGGGAGGTAAAAACATTCAGTACTTC. Protein: CASSPRGTGGGKNIQYF.